This is a list of T cell receptor beta chains from one sample in a study of regulatory and conventional T cells in RAG deficiency. Here immunoSEQ multiplex PCR was the method, and the copy in TCRdb shows in-frame clones only, minus some. The profile shows thousands of clones, roughly four fifths of them singletons. The same data also contributed to another study, on regulatory T cells.

Sequencing was done on a sample of CD8+ T cells sorted from blood. The receptors originated from a human donor in good health. Both conserved end residues are part of each CDR3. Fields, in order: V gene, D gene, J gene, CDR3 DNA, CDR3 protein. A D gene is named only where the DNA matches it firmly.

v_gene: TRBV7-9
d_gene: TRBD1
j_gene: TRBJ1-2
CDR3nt: TGTGCCAGCAGCTTAAGGGACAGCTATAACTATGGCTACACCTTC
CDR3aa: CASSLRDSYNYGYTF

v_gene: TRBV21-1
d_gene: .
j_gene: TRBJ2-3
CDR3nt: TGTGCCAGCAGCAAAAGCGACTTGGGACTAGTCACAGATACGCAGTATTTT
CDR3aa: CASSKSDLGLVTDTQYF

v_gene: TRBV30
d_gene: TRBD1
j_gene: TRBJ1-2
CDR3nt: TGTGCCTGGAGGGGACAGTCGGGCTACACCTTC
CDR3aa: CAWRGQSGYTF

v_gene: TRBV6-6
d_gene: TRBD2
j_gene: TRBJ2-7
CDR3nt: TGTGCCAGCAGTTACTCTTCGCTAGCGGGGGACTACGAGCAGTACTTC
CDR3aa: CASSYSSLAGDYEQYF

v_gene: TRBV5-4
d_gene: .
j_gene: TRBJ1-2
CDR3nt: TGTGCCAGCAGCTTGACGGCTAACTATGGCTACACCTTC
CDR3aa: CASSLTANYGYTF

v_gene: TRBV7-9
d_gene: .
j_gene: TRBJ2-7
CDR3nt: TGTGCCAGCAGCTCTCCGGTCACCTACGAGCAGTACTTC
CDR3aa: CASSSPVTYEQYF

v_gene: TRBV2
d_gene: .
j_gene: TRBJ1-1
CDR3nt: TGTGCCAGCAGTGAGGCAGGCGGGAACTTCGCTGAAGCTTTCTTT
CDR3aa: CASSEAGGNFAEAFF

v_gene: TRBV4-1
d_gene: .
j_gene: TRBJ2-2
CDR3nt: TGCGCCAGCAGCCCGACAGGAAACACCGGGGAGCTGTTTTTT
CDR3aa: CASSPTGNTGELFF

v_gene: TRBV11-2
d_gene: .
j_gene: TRBJ2-7
CDR3nt: TGTGCCAGCAGCTTAGGCCCATACTCCTACGAGCAGTACTTC
CDR3aa: CASSLGPYSYEQYF

v_gene: TRBV6-5
d_gene: .
j_gene: TRBJ1-1
CDR3nt: TGTGCCAGCAGTTACAGGGCAAACACTGAAGCTTTCTTT
CDR3aa: CASSYRANTEAFF